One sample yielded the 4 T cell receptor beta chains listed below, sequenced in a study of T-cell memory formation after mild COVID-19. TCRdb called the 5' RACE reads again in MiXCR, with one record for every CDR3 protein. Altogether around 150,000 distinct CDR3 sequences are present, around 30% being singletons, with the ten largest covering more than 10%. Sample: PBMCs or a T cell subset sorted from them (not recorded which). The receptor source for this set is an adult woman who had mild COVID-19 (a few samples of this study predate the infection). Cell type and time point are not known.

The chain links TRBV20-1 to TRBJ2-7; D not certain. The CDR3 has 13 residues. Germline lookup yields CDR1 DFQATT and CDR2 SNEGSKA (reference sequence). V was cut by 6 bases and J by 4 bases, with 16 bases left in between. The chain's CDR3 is CSAEVGPNYEQYF. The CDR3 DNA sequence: TGCAGTGCCGAGGTAGGCCCGAATTACGAGCAGTACTTC.

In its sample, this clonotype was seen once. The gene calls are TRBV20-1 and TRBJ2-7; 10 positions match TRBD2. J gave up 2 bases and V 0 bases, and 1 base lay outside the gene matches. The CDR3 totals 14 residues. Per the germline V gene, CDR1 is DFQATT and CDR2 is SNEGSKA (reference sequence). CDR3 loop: CSARDTSGAYEQYF. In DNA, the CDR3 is TGCAGTGCTAGAGACACTAGCGGGGCCTACGAGCAGTACTTC.

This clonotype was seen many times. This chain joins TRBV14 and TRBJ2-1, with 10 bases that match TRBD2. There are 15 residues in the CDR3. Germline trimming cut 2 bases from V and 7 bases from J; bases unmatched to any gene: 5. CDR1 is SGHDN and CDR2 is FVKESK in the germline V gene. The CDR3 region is CASSQLAGVSNEQFF. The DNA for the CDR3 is TGTGCCAGCAGCCAACTAGCGGGAGTTTCAAATGAGCAGTTCTTC.

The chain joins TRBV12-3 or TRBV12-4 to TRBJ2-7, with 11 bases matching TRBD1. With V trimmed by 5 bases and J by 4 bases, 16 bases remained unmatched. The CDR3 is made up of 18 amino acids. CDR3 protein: CASSPAVGRGTGGYEQYF. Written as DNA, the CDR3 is TGTGCCAGCAGTCCCGCGGTTGGGCGGGGGACAGGGGGGTACGAGCAGTACTTC.